Described below is a single TCR beta chain sequence and its context. What it binds is unknown. This specimen comes from a study of CD8+ T cells in alopecia areata. Study context: Those patients who were treated received oral tofacitinib, which was given at 5 to 10 mg twice daily for moderate-to-severe alopecia areata. Dosing with tofacitinib proceeded for 6 to 18 months, followed by 6 months off drug. Findings and caveats of the study: When scalp samples are sequenced, resident alphabeta T cells of normal skin are also captured. Patients shared TCRs less clearly than mice did, possibly owing to HLA.

Isolated RNA was reverse transcribed into cDNA used as the sequencing template. Using immunoSEQ multiplex PCR, the repertoire was profiled, and TCRdb retains in-frame clones only, with some absent. The sample includes about 69,000 clones, 60% of them seen just once. Source: CD8+ T cells sorted from blood, taken at week 0. The clonotype originates from a human donor with alopecia areata.

CDR3 region: CASSLQGRGYEQYF. The CDR3, as DNA: TGCGCCAGCAGCTTGCAAGGACGAGGCTACGAGCAGTACTTC. The chain couples TRBV5-1 to TRBJ2-7, with D uncertain. Trimming left V 1 base short and J 3 bases short, with 11 bases between. This CDR3 has 14 amino acids. Germline V lookup: CDR1 SGHRS, CDR2 YFSETQ.